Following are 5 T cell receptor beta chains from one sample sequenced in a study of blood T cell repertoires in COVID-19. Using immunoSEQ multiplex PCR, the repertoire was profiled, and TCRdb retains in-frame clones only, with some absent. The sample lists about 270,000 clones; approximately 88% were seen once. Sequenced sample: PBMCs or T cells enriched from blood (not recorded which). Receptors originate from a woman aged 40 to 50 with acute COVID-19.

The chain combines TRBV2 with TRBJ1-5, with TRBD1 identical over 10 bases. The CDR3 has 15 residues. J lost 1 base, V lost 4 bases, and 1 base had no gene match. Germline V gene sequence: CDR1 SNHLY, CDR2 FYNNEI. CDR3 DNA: TGTGCCAGCAGTGCGGACAGGGGGAGCAATCAGCCCCAGCATTTT. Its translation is CASSADRGSNQPQHF.

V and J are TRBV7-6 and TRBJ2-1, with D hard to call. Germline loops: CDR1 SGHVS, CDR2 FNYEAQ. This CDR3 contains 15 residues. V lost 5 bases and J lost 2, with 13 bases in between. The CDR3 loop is CASSPGQAAYNEQFF. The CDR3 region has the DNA TGTGCCAGCAGCCCTGGCCAGGCAGCCTACAATGAGCAGTTCTTC. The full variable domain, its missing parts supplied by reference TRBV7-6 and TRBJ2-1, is GAGVSQSPRYKVTKRGQDVALRCDPISGHVSLYWYRQALGQGPEFLTYFNYEAQQDKSGLPNDRFSAERPEGSISTLTIQRTEQRDSAMYRCASSPGQAAYNEQFFGPGTRLTVL.

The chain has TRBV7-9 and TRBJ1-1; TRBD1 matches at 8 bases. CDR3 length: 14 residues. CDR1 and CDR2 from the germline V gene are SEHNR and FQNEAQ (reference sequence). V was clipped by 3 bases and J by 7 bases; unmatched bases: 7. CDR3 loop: CASSFGQGAGEAFF. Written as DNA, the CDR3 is TGTGCCAGCAGCTTCGGGCAGGGGGCGGGTGAAGCTTTCTTT.

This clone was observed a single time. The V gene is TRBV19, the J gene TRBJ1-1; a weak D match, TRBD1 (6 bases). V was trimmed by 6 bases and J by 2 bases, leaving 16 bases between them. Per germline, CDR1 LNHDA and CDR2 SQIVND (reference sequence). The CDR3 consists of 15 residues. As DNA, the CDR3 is TGTGCCAGTAGGGAAACCGGGACATCAAACACTGAAGCTTTCTTT. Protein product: CASRETGTSNTEAFF.

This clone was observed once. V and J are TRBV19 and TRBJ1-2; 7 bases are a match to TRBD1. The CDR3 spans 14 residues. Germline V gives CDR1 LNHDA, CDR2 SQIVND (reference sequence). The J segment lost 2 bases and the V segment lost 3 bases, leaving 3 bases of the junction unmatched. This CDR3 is CASSIGQDNYGYTF. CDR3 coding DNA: TGTGCCAGTAGTATCGGACAGGACAACTATGGCTACACCTTC. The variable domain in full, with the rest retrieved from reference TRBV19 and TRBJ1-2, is DGGITQSPKYLFRKEGQNVTLSCEQNLNHDAMYWYRQDPGQGLRLIYYSQIVNDFQKGDIAEGYSVSREKKESFPLTVTSAQKNPTAFYLCASSIGQDNYGYTFGSGTRLTVV.